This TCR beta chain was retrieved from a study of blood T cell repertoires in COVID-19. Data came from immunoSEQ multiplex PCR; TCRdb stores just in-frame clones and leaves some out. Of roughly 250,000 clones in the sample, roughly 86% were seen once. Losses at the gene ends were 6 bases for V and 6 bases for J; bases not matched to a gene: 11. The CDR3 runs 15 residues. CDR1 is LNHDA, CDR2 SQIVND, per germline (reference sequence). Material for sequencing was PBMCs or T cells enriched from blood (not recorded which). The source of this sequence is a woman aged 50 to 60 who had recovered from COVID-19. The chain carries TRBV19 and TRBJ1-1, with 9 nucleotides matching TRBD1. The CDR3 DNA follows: TGTGCCAGTAGGGGGACAGGGCGTTTTATAGCTGAAGCTTTCTTT. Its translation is CASRGTGRFIAEAFF.